This T cell receptor (beta chain) was sequenced during a study of regulatory T cells in long-lasting Graves disease. General study findings and limits: Favored usage of TRBV28, TRBJ1-2 and TRBJ2-5 was recorded in persistent disease.

The sample holds a few counts of this clonotype. Its antigen is not identified. Sequencing libraries for TCR beta were prepared with iRepertoire HTBI primers and Arm-PCR of CDR3 regions. MiXCR, applied by TCRdb to the multiplex PCR reads, yields one record per CDR3 protein. The sample holds a few hundred thousand distinct CDR3 sequences, about 13% seen once. From germline, CDR1 is MGHRA and CDR2 YSYEKL. The V gene lost 6 bases and the J gene lost 3 bases, with 11 bases spanning the gap. The CDR3 is 14 residues long. Time point indicated: newly diagnosed GD, antithyroid drugs for less than 3 months. After RNA was extracted from PBMCs, the TCR library was made from it. Guidelines of the American Thyroid Association were used to diagnose Graves' disease. The data also belong to a second study, concerning T cells in Graves' hyperthyroidism and ophthalmopathy. That source notes: Stability of Graves' hyperthyroidism was defined as absent ophthalmopathy progression within 18 months.

The TCR was taken from a man younger than 40 with Graves disease. The sequencing used peripheral blood mononuclear cells (PBMCs), collected at new diagnosis, from a patient treated with antithyroid drugs. The chain carries TRBV4-1 and TRBJ1-4; D is perhaps TRBD1 (6 bases). In DNA form, the CDR3 reads TGCGCCAGCAGAATACGGACAGCTAATGAAAAACTGTTTTTT. As protein: CASRIRTANEKLFF.